These T cell receptor beta chains were read from a single sample in a study of blood T cell repertoires in COVID-19. Repertoires were generated with immunoSEQ multiplex PCR, while TCRdb's copy carries only in-frame clones and drops some. Found here are around 50,000 clones, 75% to 90% of them singletons; the top ten hold roughly a fifth. Source material: peripheral blood. These receptors came from a woman older than 75 with COVID-19, enrolled during active disease. Each CDR3 is given with its conserved first and last residue. The order of the fields is clone size, D gene, V gene, J gene, CDR3 DNA, CDR3 protein. The D gene is left open where the match is weak. Clone size, where shown, is once, few, many, or a class for clones that have expanded.

-,-,TRBV9,TRBJ2-2,TGTGCCAGCAGTACGACAGGCAACACCGGGGAGCTGTTTTTT,CASSTTGNTGELFF
-,-,TRBV9,TRBJ2-5,TGTGCCAGCAGCGTATATCAGGGTTTGGGGGAGACCCAGTACTTC,CASSVYQGLGETQYF
-,TRBD1,TRBV6-1,TRBJ2-5,TGTGCCAGCAGTTCCGGGACAGGGGGAGAAGAGACCCAGTACTTC,CASSSGTGGEETQYF
-,TRBD1,TRBV11-2,TRBJ2-1,TGTGCCAGCAGCTTAGAGGGACAGGGACCCAATGAGCAGTTCTTC,CASSLEGQGPNEQFF
-,TRBD2,TRBV10-2,TRBJ2-2,TGCGCCAGCAGACTAGCGGGGGGGTCTTTCGGGGAGCTGTTTTTT,CASRLAGGSFGELFF
-,TRBD2,TRBV3-1/TRBV3-2,TRBJ2-2,TGTGCCAGCAGCTTCGGGGGGGCCCGCACCGGGGAGCTGTTTTTT,CASSFGGARTGELFF
medium-sized,-,TRBV5-4,TRBJ2-4,TGTGCCAGCAGCTTTAGGCAGGGCGATAAAAACATTCAGTACTTC,CASSFRQGDKNIQYF
-,-,TRBV6-5,TRBJ1-4,TGTGCCAGCAGTCTCATGGTTGGCACTAATGAAAAACTGTTTTTT,CASSLMVGTNEKLFF
-,-,TRBV2,TRBJ1-3,TGTGCCAGCGGGGAACAGGAATTCTCTGGAAACACCATATATTTT,CASGEQEFSGNTIYF
-,TRBD2,TRBV4-2,TRBJ2-7,TGTGCCAGCAGCCAGACGACCTCGGGACTAGGATCCTACGAGCAGTACTTC,CASSQTTSGLGSYEQYF
-,-,TRBV6-5,TRBJ2-2,TGTGCCAGCAGATTCAACAGGGTCTTCGGGGAGCTGTTTTTT,CASRFNRVFGELFF
-,TRBD1,TRBV6-5,TRBJ1-1,TGTGCCAGCAGCTCCGACAGGGGGAGAGCTTTCTTT,CASSSDRGRAFF
once,-,TRBV27,TRBJ2-7,TGTGCCAGCAGTTTTCGGACGGGAGCCTCTTACGAGCAGTACTTC,CASSFRTGASYEQYF
-,TRBD1,TRBV30,TRBJ1-1,TGTGCCTGGAGCCCCATCGAAGGGGGCTTGACTGAAGCTTTCTTT,CAWSPIEGGLTEAFF
-,-,TRBV19,TRBJ2-3,TGTGCCAGTAGTCCCGCGGGCGTTCCAGATACGCAGTATTTT,CASSPAGVPDTQYF
-,-,TRBV19,TRBJ1-2,TGTGCCAGTAGTACCTTTCGCGGGGGAGAGGACTATGGCTACACCTTC,CASSTFRGGEDYGYTF
-,-,TRBV24-1,TRBJ2-1,TGTGCCACCAGTGGACCACACGGGGACAATGAGCAGTTCTTC,CATSGPHGDNEQFF
-,TRBD1,TRBV6-5,TRBJ2-7,TGTGCCAGCAGATCGACAGGGAGCTCCTACGAGCAGTACTTC,CASRSTGSSYEQYF
-,-,TRBV5-6,TRBJ1-1,TGTGCCAGCAGCTTGGGGGCCGGGGACACTGAAGCTTTCTTT,CASSLGAGDTEAFF
few,-,TRBV15,TRBJ1-5,TGTGCCACCAAGGGCGGGGCCAGTAGGAATCAGCCCCAGCATTTT,CATKGGASRNQPQHF
-,TRBD2,TRBV5-1,TRBJ2-1,TGCGCCAGCAGCTTGGCCGGGGGGGAAAAGCAGTTCTTC,CASSLAGGEKQFF
-,TRBD1,TRBV15,TRBJ1-2,TGTGCCACCAGCAGGAACCGGGACAGGGAAGGCTACACCTTC,CATSRNRDREGYTF
-,TRBD2,TRBV19,TRBJ2-3,TGTGCCAGTAGTATAGAACCTGGGACTAGCGGAAAGCAGTATTTT,CASSIEPGTSGKQYF
-,TRBD1,TRBV24-1,TRBJ2-7,TGTGCCACCAGTGAAGAGACAGGGAGCCCATTCATACCCGAGCAGTACTTC,CATSEETGSPFIPEQYF
-,TRBD2,TRBV9,TRBJ2-1,TGTGCCAGCAGCGTCTTTGCGGGGGGGACATACTCCTACAATGAGCAGTTCTTC,CASSVFAGGTYSYNEQFF
few,-,TRBV6-5,TRBJ1-2,TGTGCCAGCAAGGGGGACGGTGGCTATGGCTACACCTTC,CASKGDGGYGYTF
-,TRBD2,TRBV11-2,TRBJ2-6,TGTGCCAGCAGCTCCGTCCCGGGACTAGGCTCTGGGGCCAACGTCCTGACTTTC,CASSSVPGLGSGANVLTF
-,-,TRBV6-6,TRBJ2-7,TGTGCCAGCAGTTACTCAACTCGTTCGGACGAGCAGTACTTC,CASSYSTRSDEQYF
-,-,TRBV28,TRBJ1-2,TGTGCCAGCAGTTTGACAGACTATGGCTACACCTTC,CASSLTDYGYTF